This T cell receptor beta chain was sequenced during a study of radiotherapy plus CTLA-4 blockade in lung cancer. As for the study in general: An objective response was seen in approximately 17% of patients, and disease control in about 31%.

This clone was recorded only once. Its specificity is unknown. TCRdb's table, derived via immunoSEQ multiplex PCR, lists solely in-frame clones and lacks some. The sample yields about 49,000 clones, roughly 90% seen once. Study results and limitations: Blood saw expansion of tumor-derived TCR clones after radiotherapy plus ipilimumab.

CDR1 and CDR2 from the germline V gene are SGDLS and YYNGEE. V was cut by 1 base and J by 2 bases, with 8 bases left in between. This CDR3 has 14 amino acids. This TCR was recovered from a human donor with non-small cell lung cancer whose response to radiotherapy plus ipilimumab could not be evaluated. V gene TRBV9 combines with J gene TRBJ2-3; D gene ambiguous. The starting material was peripheral blood, obtained from a patient treated with radiotherapy plus ipilimumab. The CDR3 reads CASSVQIATDTQYF. The CDR3 nucleotides are TGTGCCAGCAGCGTACAGATAGCCACAGATACGCAGTATTTT. Combining the CDR3 with reference TRBV9 and TRBJ2-3 gives the whole variable domain DSGVTQTPKHLITATGQRVTLRCSPRSGDLSVYWYQQSLDQGLQFLIQYYNGEERAKGNILERFSAQQFPDLHSELNLSSLELGDSALYFCASSVQIATDTQYFGPGTRLTVL.